These 18 T cell receptor beta chains came from one sample sequenced in a study of blood T cell repertoires in COVID-19. Repertoires were generated with immunoSEQ multiplex PCR, while TCRdb's copy carries only in-frame clones and drops some. The sample gives some 310,000 clones, about 90% of which show up once; roughly 1% is in the top ten. Sequencing input: peripheral blood. The receptor source for this set is a woman in her thirties or forties with COVID-19, enrolled during active disease.

The chain combines TRBV28 with TRBJ2-7; D gene ambiguous. The germline CDR1 and CDR2 sequences are MDHEN and SYDVKM. Trimming removed 6 bases at V and 4 bases at J, with 13 bases between. The CDR3 covers 13 residues. The CDR3 spells CASSTNPPYEQYF. In DNA, the CDR3 is TGTGCCAGCAGCACAAACCCTCCGTACGAGCAGTACTTC.

The V and J genes are TRBV28 and TRBJ1-3; D is possibly TRBD1 (5 bases). The CDR3 length is 15 residues. Germline assignment: CDR1 MDHEN and CDR2 SYDVKM. V lost 5 bases and J 0 bases, leaving 11 bases between the germline ends. The CDR3 DNA follows: TGTGCCAGCAGTACCCAGGGTCTCTCTGGAAACACCATATATTTT. Protein product: CASSTQGLSGNTIYF.

V is TRBV2 and J is TRBJ1-3; D might be TRBD1 (6 bases). V gave up 5 bases and J gave up 4 bases, with 27 bases separating them. The CDR3 runs to 19 residues. Germline CDR1 reads SNHLY; CDR2 reads FYNNEI. The CDR3: CASSSFLRHRVLGGNTIYF. CDR3 nucleotide sequence: TGTGCCAGCAGTTCATTTCTAAGACACAGGGTTCTTGGGGGAAACACCATATATTTT.

V gene TRBV28 combines with J gene TRBJ1-6; 9 bases match TRBD1. The CDR3 sequence is 15 residues long. Germline-derived CDR1 and CDR2 are MDHEN and SYDVKM. V lost 6 bases and J lost 10; bases outside the gene matches: 10. The CDR3 DNA reads TGTGCCAGCAGCCTGGGGGGACAGGGACTCTCACCCCTCCACTTT. Translating it yields CASSLGGQGLSPLHF.

V is TRBV7-8 and J is TRBJ1-1; D not resolved. Germline V CDR1 and CDR2: SGHVS, FQNEAQ. V was clipped by 4 bases and J by 1 base, with 13 bases between them. The CDR3 is made up of 15 amino acids. CDR3 in DNA: TGTGCCAGCAGCTACGAAGGACTCCGGAACACTGAAGCTTTCTTT. Amino acid sequence: CASSYEGLRNTEAFF.

J is TRBJ1-4 and V is TRBV9, with 9 bases aligning to TRBD1. The J segment lost 5 bases and the V segment lost 4 bases, leaving 3 bases of the junction unmatched. Germline V lookup: CDR1 SGDLS, CDR2 YYNGEE. The CDR3 contains 14 residues. CDR3 residues: CASSSGTGNEKLFF. In DNA, the CDR3 is TGTGCCAGCAGCTCCGGGACAGGGAATGAAAAACTGTTTTTT.

This chain joins TRBV6-2 or TRBV6-3 and TRBJ2-7; D is perhaps TRBD1 (5 bases). Germline V gene data show CDR1 as MNHEY and CDR2 as SVGEGT. Trimming took off 4 bases at V and 3 bases at J, with 13 bases between the two ends. The CDR3 contains 14 residues. CDR3 DNA sequence: TGTGCCAGCAGTTTCACCAGAGACAGCTACGAGCAGTACTTC. It yields the protein CASSFTRDSYEQYF.

V is TRBV28 and J is TRBJ2-7; D gene uncertain. Germline-derived CDR1 and CDR2 are MDHEN and SYDVKM. Trimming took off 5 bases at V and 1 base at J, with 3 bases between the two ends. This CDR3 region has 11 residues. The CDR3 loop reads CASSHSYEQYF. In DNA, the CDR3 is TGTGCCAGCAGTCATTCCTACGAGCAGTACTTC. Combining the CDR3 with reference TRBV28 and TRBJ2-7 gives the whole variable domain DVKVTQSSRYLVKRTGEKVFLECVQDMDHENMFWYRQDPGLGLRLIYFSYDVKMKEKGDIPEGYSVSREKKERFSLILESASTNQTSMYLCASSHSYEQYFGPGTRLTVT.

This chain joins TRBV30 and TRBJ1-6; weak D call: TRBD1 (6 bases). The CDR3 loop spans 20 amino acids. V was pared by 0 bases and J by 0 bases, with 21 bases between. Germline loops: CDR1 GTSNPN, CDR2 SVGIG (reference sequence). CDR3 DNA: TGTGCCTGGAGTGTACATCAGACCGTAGGGGGAAGCTCCTATAATTCACCCCTCCACTTT. It specifies CAWSVHQTVGGSSYNSPLHF.

The J gene is TRBJ1-1, the V gene TRBV9; 7 positions match TRBD1. Germline CDR1 is SGDLS and CDR2 is YYNGEE. The J segment lost 1 base and the V segment lost 3 bases, leaving 6 bases of the junction unmatched. The CDR3 contains 15 residues. The CDR3 DNA follows: TGTGCCAGCAGCGCGTCCCACAGGGGGAACACTGAAGCTTTCTTT. Encoded protein: CASSASHRGNTEAFF.

A word on this clone: Other DNA sequences in the same sample also yield this CDR3. The V and J genes are TRBV14 and TRBJ2-2, with D unresolved. The CDR3 is made up of 14 amino acids. Trimming took 4 bases from V and 4 from J, leaving 10 bases between them. Germline CDR1 SGHDN, CDR2 FVKESK. The DNA for the CDR3 is TGTGCCAGCAGCCGTTCAGGTGGCACCGGGGAGCTGTTTTTT. Residues: CASSRSGGTGELFF.

The V call is TRBV9, the J call TRBJ2-5; tentative D call: TRBD1 (6 bases). CDR1 and CDR2 (germline): SGDLS, YYNGEE. Trimming took off 3 bases at V and 0 bases at J, with 18 bases between the two ends. This CDR3 has 17 residues. The CDR3 here is CASSATKGVTYQETQYF. As DNA, the CDR3 is TGTGCCAGCAGCGCAACGAAGGGGGTTACCTACCAAGAGACCCAGTACTTC.

The V call is TRBV28, the J call TRBJ2-3; TRBD2 matches 9 bases. Germline V CDR1 and CDR2: MDHEN, SYDVKM. V dropped 2 bases and J dropped 0; count of bases not matched to a gene: 12. The CDR3 is 19 amino acids. In DNA, the CDR3 is TGTGCCAGCAGTTTAGGGTTCAGACTAGCGGTAAAGAGCACAGATACGCAGTATTTT. The encoded protein is CASSLGFRLAVKSTDTQYF.

Turning to this clone: It may be a read error: a sequence one base away is much more abundant. This sample also contains other DNA sequences that code for the same CDR3. V gene TRBV28 combines with J gene TRBJ1-1; unclear D gene. Germline CDR1 is MDHEN and CDR2 is SYDVKM. There are 12 residues in the CDR3. V was cut by 5 bases and J by 1 base, with 5 bases left in between. Here the CDR3 DNA reads TGTGCCAGCAGTCCCGGGAACACTGAAGCTTTCTTT. The encoded protein is CASSPGNTEAFF.

V is TRBV27 and J is TRBJ1-1, with 7 bases fitting TRBD1. CDR1 and CDR2 (germline): MNHEY, SMNVEV (reference sequence). The CDR3 is 15 residues long. V lost 5 bases to trimming and J lost 4 bases; unmatched junction nucleotides: 10. Written as DNA, the CDR3 is TGTGCCAGCAGTCCGGACAGGAGAAAAGGCACTGAAGCTTTCTTT. Protein product: CASSPDRRKGTEAFF.

This chain links TRBV6-5 with TRBJ1-2, with 7 bases identical to TRBD1. This CDR3 spans 15 amino acids. V trimming: 2 bases; J trimming: 8 bases; junction bases outside the gene matches: 11. In germline, CDR1 is MNHEY, CDR2 SVGAGI. CDR3 nucleotides: TGTGCCAGCAGTTACCTTTACAGGGGTGGCGGGGGCTACACCTTC. Its translation is CASSYLYRGGGGYTF.

The chain is built from TRBV18 and TRBJ2-1; 9 bases match TRBD1. V dropped 3 bases and J dropped 9; count of bases not matched to a gene: 6. The CDR3 consists of 14 residues. Germline CDR1 reads KGHSH; CDR2 reads LQKENI. CDR3 sequence (DNA): TGTGCCAGCTCACCCCGGACAGGGGAGAGTGAGCAGTTCTTC. Its translation: CASSPRTGESEQFF.

In this sample, this clone turned up once. This rearrangement joins TRBV6-6 to TRBJ2-7, with 7 bases that match TRBD1. Looked up from germline, CDR1 is MNHNY and CDR2 is SVGAGI (reference sequence). The V segment lost 4 bases and the J segment 2 bases; nucleotides outside the gene matches: 5. The CDR3 has 14 amino acids. The CDR3 coding sequence is TGTGCCAGCAGTTTGCCCGGGACAGCCTACGAGCAGTACTTC. Its protein product is CASSLPGTAYEQYF.